The source of this TCR beta chain is a study of cytomegalovirus exposure and HLA in healthy donors. Germline CDR1 is SGHVS and CDR2 is FQNEAQ. V was clipped by 1 base and J by 4 bases; unmatched bases: 3. This CDR3 has 14 amino acids. 13 Jbeta primers and 60 Vbeta primers were used for the PCR. TCRdb keeps only in-frame clones here, not all; method: immunoSEQ multiplex PCR. This table has about 170,000 clones, just over 75% appearing once. This chain uses TRBV7-8 with TRBJ1-1, with 7 positions matching TRBD1. The sequencing input was PBMCs. The TCR was taken from a woman in her thirties in good health and CMV-seropositive. The CDR3, as DNA: TGTGCCAGCAGCTTAGGGGGGGACAGCACTGAAGCTTTCTTT. It translates to CASSLGGDSTEAFF.